This T cell receptor beta chain was captured in a study of cytomegalovirus exposure and HLA in healthy donors. General study points: It was taken for granted in presence/absence analyses that sequencing depth across donors was roughly uniform. In a later analysis, 16,951 TCR beta sequences were associated with HLA alleles at 0.05 false discovery rate. From TCR beta sequences, most subjects' HLA-A and HLA-B alleles were reportedly predicted accurately.

Each of the donors was a healthy bone marrow donor. A remark on this clone: What it binds is unknown.

The PCR had 60 Vbeta and 13 Jbeta primers. Some clones are missing from TCRdb's copy, which holds only in-frame ones; the method was immunoSEQ multiplex PCR. The sample gives over 100,000 clones, 63% of which show up once; more than 8% is in the top ten. The germline V gene encodes CDR1 MNHEY and CDR2 SVGAGI. V was pared by 8 bases and J by 1 base, with 8 bases between. This CDR3 has 12 amino acids. The source is a man in his forties in good health and CMV-seropositive. The sequenced sample consisted of PBMCs. The rearrangement links TRBV6-5 to TRBJ1-1; D uncertain. The DNA of the CDR3 is TGTGCCAGCTCGGGTGGGAACACTGAAGCTTTCTTT. Its translation is CASSGGNTEAFF.